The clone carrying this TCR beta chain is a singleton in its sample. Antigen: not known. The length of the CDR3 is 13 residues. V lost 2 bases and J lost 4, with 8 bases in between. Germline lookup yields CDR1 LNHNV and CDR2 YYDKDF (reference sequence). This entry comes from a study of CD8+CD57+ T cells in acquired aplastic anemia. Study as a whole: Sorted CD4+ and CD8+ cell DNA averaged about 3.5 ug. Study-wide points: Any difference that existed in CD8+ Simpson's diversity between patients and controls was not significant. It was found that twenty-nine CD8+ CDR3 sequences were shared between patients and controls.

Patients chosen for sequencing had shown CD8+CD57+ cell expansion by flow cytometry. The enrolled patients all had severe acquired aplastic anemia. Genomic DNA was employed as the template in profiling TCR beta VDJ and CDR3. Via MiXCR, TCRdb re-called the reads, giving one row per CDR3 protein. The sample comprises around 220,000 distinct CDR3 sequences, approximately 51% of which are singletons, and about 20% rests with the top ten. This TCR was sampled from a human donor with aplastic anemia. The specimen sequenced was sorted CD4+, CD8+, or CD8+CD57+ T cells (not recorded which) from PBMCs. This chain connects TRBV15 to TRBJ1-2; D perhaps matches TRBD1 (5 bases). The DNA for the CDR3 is TGTGCCACCAGCAGACGGGGACGCTATGGCTACACCTTC. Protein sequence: CATSRRGRYGYTF.